The 20 T cell receptor beta chains reported below all come from one sample, sequenced in a study of patients and donors after allogeneic stem cell transplantation. TCRdb independently ran MiXCR on the RT-PCR reads; one entry per CDR3 protein. The data contain hundreds of thousands of distinct CDR3 sequences, about a sixth of them singletons. Sample: blood, either unsorted or a sorted T cell fraction (not recorded which). These receptors all come from a human donor who was either an allogeneic HSCT recipient or a stem cell or donor lymphocyte infusion donor (not recorded which). It is not recorded whose cells these are; they may come from a transplant donor.

The chain carries TRBV9 and TRBJ2-3; D tentatively reads TRBD1 or TRBD2 (5 bases each). Germline V gene data show CDR1 as SGDLS and CDR2 as YYNGEE. The CDR3 loop spans 15 amino acids. Trimming pared 4 bases from V and 3 bases from J, leaving 15 bases between. CDR3 DNA: TGTGCCAGCAGCCCGGACGGGGCAAAAACAGATACGCAGTATTTT. Translated: CASSPDGAKTDTQYF. Looking up the rest from reference TRBV9 and TRBJ2-3 gives the full variable domain: DSGVTQTPKHLITATGQRVTLRCSPRSGDLSVYWYQQSLDQGLQFLIQYYNGEERAKGNILERFSAQQFPDLHSELNLSSLELGDSALYFCASSPDGAKTDTQYFGPGTRLTVL.

This clonotype was seen ten or more times. The V call is TRBV12-3 or TRBV12-4, the J call TRBJ1-5, with D uncertain. The CDR3 length is 15 residues. Trimming stripped 7 bases from V and 2 bases from J, with 15 bases between. The CDR3 sequence is CASTPVGKGNQPQHF. The CDR3 nucleotides are TGTGCCAGCACCCCGGTAGGGAAGGGCAATCAGCCCCAGCATTTT.

In its sample, this clonotype was seen many times. J is TRBJ2-5 and V is TRBV5-5, with D tentatively TRBD2 (5 bases). The V gene's germline CDR1 is SGHKS and CDR2 YYEKEE (reference sequence). The CDR3 totals 16 residues. V was shortened by 0 bases and J by 0 bases, with 12 bases between the two germline ends. CDR3 nucleotides: TGTGCCAGCAGCTTGGTGGGAGCGGTGTACCAAGAGACCCAGTACTTC. It encodes CASSLVGAVYQETQYF.

V and J are TRBV12-3 or TRBV12-4 and TRBJ1-1; 12 bases match TRBD1. The CDR3 consists of 15 residues. V trimming: 4 bases; J trimming: 4 bases; junction bases outside the gene matches: 4. In nucleotides, the CDR3 is TGTGCCAGCAGTTGGGACAGGGGGCGCCCCACTGAAGCTTTCTTT. Its protein product is CASSWDRGRPTEAFF.

The chain employs TRBV27 and TRBJ2-7; D remains unclear. Trimming left V 4 bases short and J 3 bases short, with 16 bases between. Germline assignment: CDR1 MNHEY and CDR2 SMNVEV (reference sequence). This CDR3 contains 15 residues. The CDR3 sequence: CASSSPSVRIYEQYF. For the CDR3, the DNA is TGTGCCAGCAGTTCCCCCTCAGTGAGGATCTACGAGCAGTACTTC.

The V gene is TRBV19, the J gene TRBJ2-1; weak D call: TRBD1 (6 bases). V lost 0 bases to trimming and J lost 2 bases, with 17 bases between them. Germline V gives CDR1 LNHDA, CDR2 SQIVND (reference sequence). CDR3 size: 18 residues. The CDR3 nucleotides are TGTGCCAGTAGTATAGATCTTGGGGGCAAGAGGGCCTACAATGAGCAGTTCTTC. As protein: CASSIDLGGKRAYNEQFF. Based on the CDR3 plus reference TRBV19 and TRBJ2-1, the full variable domain is DGGITQSPKYLFRKEGQNVTLSCEQNLNHDAMYWYRQDPGQGLRLIYYSQIVNDFQKGDIAEGYSVSREKKESFPLTVTSAQKNPTAFYLCASSIDLGGKRAYNEQFFGPGTRLTVL.

In its sample, this clonotype was seen a few times. The chain has TRBV18 and TRBJ1-6; TRBD1 is a possible D gene (5 bases). The CDR3 loop spans 17 amino acids. V lost 3 bases and J lost 5, with 17 bases in between. Germline CDR1 and CDR2: KGHSH and LQKENI. CDR3 sequence reads: CASSPPWGEAHNSPLHF. Written as DNA, the CDR3 is TGTGCCAGCTCACCGCCGTGGGGCGAAGCCCATAATTCACCCCTCCACTTT.

The CDR3, as DNA: TGCGCCAGCAGCCAAGATTCTGGGGTACTTTTAGGTGGCTACACCTTC. This codes for CASSQDSGVLLGGYTF. The V gene is TRBV4-3, the J gene TRBJ1-2, with D unclear. Trimming left V 0 bases short and J 7 bases short, with 18 bases between. This CDR3 has 16 residues. Germline CDR1 and CDR2: LGHNA and YSLEER.

The genes are TRBV29-1 and TRBJ2-1, with 7 positions matching TRBD1. Germline lookup yields CDR1 SQVTM and CDR2 ANQGSEA. The CDR3 extends over 15 amino acids. The junction had 8 bases not matched to a gene; V was cut back by 4 bases and J by 2 bases. CDR3: CSVVRQGRPYNEQFF. CDR3 sequence (DNA): TGCAGCGTTGTCAGACAGGGACGGCCCTACAATGAGCAGTTCTTC.

The V call is TRBV10-3, the J call TRBJ2-1; D gene unclear. Germline CDR1 is ENHRY and CDR2 is SYGVKD. The CDR3 extends over 14 amino acids. V lost 8 bases and J lost 5, with 16 bases in between. The CDR3 DNA reads TGTGCCATCCCCGGCTCGCCCCCTCACAATGAGCAGTTCTTC. Encoded protein: CAIPGSPPHNEQFF.

This clonotype was seen many times. The gene calls are TRBV25-1 and TRBJ1-6; D is uncertain. The CDR3 consists of 13 residues. Germline assignment: CDR1 MGHDK and CDR2 SYGVNS. The V gene lost 1 base and the J gene lost 6 bases, with 4 bases spanning the gap. The CDR3: CASSESVNSPLHF. Here the CDR3 DNA reads TGTGCCAGCAGTGAATCGGTTAATTCACCCCTCCACTTT.

V and J are TRBV4-2 and TRBJ2-7, with TRBD2 matching over 7 bases. This CDR3 region has 16 residues. Germline loops: CDR1 LGHNA, CDR2 YNFKEQ. Losses at the gene ends were 0 bases for V and 2 bases for J; bases not matched to a gene: 7. The CDR3, as DNA: TGTGCCAGCAGCCAAGAAACCGGGACTATGACCTACGAGCAGTACTTC. It yields the protein CASSQETGTMTYEQYF.

This clonotype was counted between two and nine times. This chain links TRBV4-1 with TRBJ1-1; D is ambiguous. Trimming cost V 4 bases and J 0 bases, with 12 bases left between them. There are 15 residues in the CDR3. Germline assignment: CDR1 MGHRA and CDR2 YSYEKL. The CDR3 DNA follows: TGCGCCAGCAGCCCCGTACACGGCCTGAACACTGAAGCTTTCTTT. Its protein is CASSPVHGLNTEAFF.

J is TRBJ1-4 and V is TRBV2; no clear D. Per the germline V gene, CDR1 is SNHLY and CDR2 is FYNNEI. This CDR3 is built from 15 residues. V was trimmed by 0 bases and J by 5 bases, leaving 10 bases between them. The CDR3 loop is CASSEAPLGNEKLFF. CDR3 nucleotide sequence: TGTGCCAGCAGTGAAGCGCCGTTGGGGAATGAAAAACTGTTTTTT. Combining the CDR3 with reference TRBV2 and TRBJ1-4 gives the whole variable domain EPEVTQTPSHQVTQMGQEVILRCVPISNHLYFYWYRQILGQKVEFLVSFYNNEISEKSEIFDDQFSVERPDGSNFTLKIRSTKLEDSAMYFCASSEAPLGNEKLFFGSGTQLSVL.

This clonotype was picked up a small number of times. The chain is built from TRBV7-2 and TRBJ2-3, with unresolved D. The CDR3 covers 16 residues. Germline CDR1 and CDR2: SGHTA and FQGNSA. V was cut by 3 bases and J by 0 bases, with 13 bases left in between. DNA for the CDR3: TGTGCCAGCAGCTTTCGAAGGCAATCTAGCACAGATACGCAGTATTTT. Translation gives CASSFRRQSSTDTQYF.

V gene TRBV25-1 combines with J gene TRBJ1-1; the match to TRBD1 covers 7 bases. This CDR3 spans 14 amino acids. The V segment lost 7 bases and the J segment 4 bases; nucleotides outside the gene matches: 9. Germline CDR1 reads MGHDK; CDR2 reads SYGVNS. The CDR3: CASKGEGALTEAFF. The CDR3 DNA is TGTGCCAGCAAAGGTGAGGGGGCTCTCACTGAAGCTTTCTTT.

This clonotype was detected a few times. V and J are TRBV12-3 or TRBV12-4 and TRBJ2-5; D possibly uses TRBD1 or TRBD2 (6 bases each). Deletions cut 4 bases from V and 4 bases from J, with 13 bases between. This CDR3 has 14 amino acids. CDR3: CASSYAKGGETQYF. DNA for the CDR3: TGTGCCAGCAGTTACGCCAAGGGGGGAGAGACCCAGTACTTC.

This clonotype was detected ten times or more. The gene calls are TRBV29-1 and TRBJ1-1; 9 nucleotides agree with TRBD1. J gave up 0 bases and V 6 bases, and 14 bases lay outside the gene matches. This CDR3 comprises 17 residues. Germline V gives CDR1 SQVTM, CDR2 ANQGSEA. The DNA for the CDR3 is TGCAGCGTACCCTCCGGACAGGGGACAGTTATGAACACTGAAGCTTTCTTT. Translating gives CSVPSGQGTVMNTEAFF.

The genes are TRBV29-1 and TRBJ1-5, with a possible D match to TRBD1 (6 bases). This CDR3 comprises 14 residues. In germline, CDR1 is SQVTM, CDR2 ANQGSEA. CDR3 protein: CRTVTGNSNQPQHF. For the CDR3, the DNA is TGCAGGACCGTCACAGGGAATAGCAATCAGCCCCAGCATTTT.

This clonotype was recorded at least ten times. The chain combines TRBV12-3 or TRBV12-4 with TRBJ2-4; TRBD2 might be the D (6 bases). V lost 5 bases, J lost 1 base, and 12 bases lay in between. The CDR3 contains 15 residues. CDR3 protein: CASSPGGMAKNIQYF. The CDR3 DNA sequence: TGTGCCAGCAGTCCTGGGGGGATGGCCAAAAACATTCAGTACTTC.